The T cell receptor beta chain under discussion was sequenced for a study of cytomegalovirus exposure and HLA in healthy donors. Study-level points and caveats: In vitro experiments confirmed that three CMV-associated chains were specific for CMV antigens. TCR beta chains numbering some 150 were designated cytomegalovirus-associated. Most TCR sequences were rare, but some public TCRs occurred in many donors.

Losses at the gene ends were 2 bases for V and 6 bases for J; bases not matched to a gene: 6. Germline V lookup: CDR1 MNHNS, CDR2 SASEGT. CDR3 length: 15 amino acids. The protocol was immunoSEQ multiplex PCR, while the TCRdb copy is restricted to in-frame clones and leaves out a portion. This sample has fewer than 250,000 clones, with around nine tenths found just once. Of note for this clone: Its antigen is still unknown.

The specimen was PBMCs. The receptor was derived from a woman between 18 and 30 years old in good health and CMV-seropositive. The V call is TRBV6-1, the J call TRBJ2-3; 9 nucleotides align to TRBD2. Here the CDR3 reads CASSETAGGADTQYF. CDR3 sequence (DNA): TGTGCCAGCAGTGAAACAGCGGGAGGTGCTGATACGCAGTATTTT.